This T cell receptor (beta chain) was recorded in a study of siplizumab effects on memory and regulatory T cells. In the mixed lymphocyte reaction, cells were cocultured for six to seven days at 37°C. The study assayed roughly 91,000 TCR templates per sample. Using immunoSEQ multiplex PCR, the repertoire was profiled, and TCRdb retains in-frame clones only, with some absent. The data show 3,500 to 4,500 clones, about 47% seen once. The germline V gene encodes CDR1 SGHRS and CDR2 YFSETQ. This CDR3 contains 15 residues. Deletions cut 4 bases from V and 3 bases from J, with 15 bases between. As to this clone: Its antigen is not known.

V is TRBV5-1 and J is TRBJ2-3, with D perhaps assigned TRBD1 or TRBD2 (6 bases each). Sequenced sample: CFSE-low (dividing) CD4+ T cells sorted from an allogeneic mixed lymphocyte reaction. The clonotype originates from a human donor in good health; the cells came from an allogeneic mixed lymphocyte reaction. Some clones in this sample may be carry-over from other donors' samples. DNA of the CDR3: TGCGCCAGCAGCCCAGGGGACTTGGGAACAGATACGCAGTATTTT. Translating it yields CASSPGDLGTDTQYF.